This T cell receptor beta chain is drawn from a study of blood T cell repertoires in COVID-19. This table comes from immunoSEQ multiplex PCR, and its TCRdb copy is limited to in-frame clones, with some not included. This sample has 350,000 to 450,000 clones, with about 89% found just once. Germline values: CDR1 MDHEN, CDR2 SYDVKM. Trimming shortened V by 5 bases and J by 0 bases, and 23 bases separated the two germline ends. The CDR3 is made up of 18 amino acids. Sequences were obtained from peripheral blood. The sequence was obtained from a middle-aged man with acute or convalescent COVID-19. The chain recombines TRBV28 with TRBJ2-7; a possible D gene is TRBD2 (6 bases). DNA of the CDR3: TGTGCCAGCAGTACCGCCGGCTGGGGACTGCCTAGCTCCTACGAGCAGTACTTC. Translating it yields CASSTAGWGLPSSYEQYF.